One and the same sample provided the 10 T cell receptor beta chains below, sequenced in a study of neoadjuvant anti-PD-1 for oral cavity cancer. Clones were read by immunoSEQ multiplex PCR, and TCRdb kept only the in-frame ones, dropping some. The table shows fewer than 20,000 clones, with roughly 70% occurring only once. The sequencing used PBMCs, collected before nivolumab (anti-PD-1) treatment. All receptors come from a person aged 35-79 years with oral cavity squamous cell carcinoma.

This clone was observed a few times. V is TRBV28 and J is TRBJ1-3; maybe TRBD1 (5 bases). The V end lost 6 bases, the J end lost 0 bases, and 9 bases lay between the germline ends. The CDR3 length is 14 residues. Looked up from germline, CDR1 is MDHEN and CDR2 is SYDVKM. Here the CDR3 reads CASRRTLSGNTIYF. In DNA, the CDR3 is TGTGCCAGCAGACGGACACTCTCTGGAAACACCATATATTTT.

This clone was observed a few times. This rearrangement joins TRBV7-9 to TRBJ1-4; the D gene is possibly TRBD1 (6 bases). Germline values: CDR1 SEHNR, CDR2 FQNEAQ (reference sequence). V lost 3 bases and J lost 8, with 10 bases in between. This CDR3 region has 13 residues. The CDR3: CASSLRTEEKLFF. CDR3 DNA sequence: TGTGCCAGCAGCTTGAGGACAGAAGAAAAACTGTTTTTT.

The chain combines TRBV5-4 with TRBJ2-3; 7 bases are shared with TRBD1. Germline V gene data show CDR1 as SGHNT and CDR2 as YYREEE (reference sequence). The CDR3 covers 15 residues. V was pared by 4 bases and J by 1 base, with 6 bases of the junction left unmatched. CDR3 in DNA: TGTGCCAGCAGCGCAACAGGGGCCGGCACAGATACGCAGTATTTT. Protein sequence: CASSATGAGTDTQYF.

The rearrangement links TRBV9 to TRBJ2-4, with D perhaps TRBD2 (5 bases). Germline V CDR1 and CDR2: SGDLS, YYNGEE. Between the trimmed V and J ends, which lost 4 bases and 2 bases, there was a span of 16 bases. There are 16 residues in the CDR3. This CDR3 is CASSKSPTGTKNIQYF. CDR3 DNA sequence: TGTGCCAGCAGCAAAAGCCCGACGGGGACCAAAAACATTCAGTACTTC.

Here the CDR3 DNA reads TGTGCCAGCAGCTTATGGGAGCGGGGGGTCCCCGGGGAGCTGTTTTTT. Translated: CASSLWERGVPGELFF. The J gene is TRBJ2-2, the V gene TRBV7-6; 9 nucleotides align to TRBD2. V trimming: 2 bases; J trimming: 6 bases; junction bases outside the gene matches: 7. The length of the CDR3 is 16 residues. Germline V gene lookup returns CDR1 SGHVS and CDR2 FNYEAQ.

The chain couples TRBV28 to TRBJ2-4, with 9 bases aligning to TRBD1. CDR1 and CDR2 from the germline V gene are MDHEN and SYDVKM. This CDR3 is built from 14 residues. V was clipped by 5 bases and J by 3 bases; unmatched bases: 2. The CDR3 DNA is TGTGCCAGCAGTCGGGGACAGGGCAAAAACATTCAGTACTTC. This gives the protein CASSRGQGKNIQYF.

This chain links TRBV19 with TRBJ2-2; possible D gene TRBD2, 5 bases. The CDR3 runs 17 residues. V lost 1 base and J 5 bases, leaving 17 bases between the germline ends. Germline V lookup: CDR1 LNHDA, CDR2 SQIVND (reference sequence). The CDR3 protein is CASSIVKRAGVTGELFF. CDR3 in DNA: TGTGCCAGTAGTATAGTTAAGAGGGCGGGTGTGACCGGGGAGCTGTTTTTT.

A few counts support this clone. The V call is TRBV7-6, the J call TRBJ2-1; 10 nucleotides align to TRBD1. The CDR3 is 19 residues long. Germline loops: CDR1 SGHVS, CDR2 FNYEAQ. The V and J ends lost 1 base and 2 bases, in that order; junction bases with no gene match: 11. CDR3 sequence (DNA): TGTGCCAGCAGCTTAGTGTCCCCCTCGACAGGGGGCGCCTACAATGAGCAGTTCTTC. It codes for CASSLVSPSTGGAYNEQFF. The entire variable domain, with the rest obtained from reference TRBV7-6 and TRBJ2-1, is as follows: GAGVSQSPRYKVTKRGQDVALRCDPISGHVSLYWYRQALGQGPEFLTYFNYEAQQDKSGLPNDRFSAERPEGSISTLTIQRTEQRDSAMYRCASSLVSPSTGGAYNEQFFGPGTRLTVL.

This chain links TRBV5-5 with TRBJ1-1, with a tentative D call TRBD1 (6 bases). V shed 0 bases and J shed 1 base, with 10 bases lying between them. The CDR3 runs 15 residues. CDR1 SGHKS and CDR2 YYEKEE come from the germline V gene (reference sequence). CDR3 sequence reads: CASSLARGQNTEAFF. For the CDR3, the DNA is TGTGCCAGCAGCTTGGCCCGGGGACAGAACACTGAAGCTTTCTTT.

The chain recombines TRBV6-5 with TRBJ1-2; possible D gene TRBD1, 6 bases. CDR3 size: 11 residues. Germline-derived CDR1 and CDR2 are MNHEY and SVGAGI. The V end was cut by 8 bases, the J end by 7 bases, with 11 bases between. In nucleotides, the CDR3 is TGTGCCAGCTCAGGGGTCCGTGGCTACACCTTC. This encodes CASSGVRGYTF.